A selection of T cell receptor beta chains follows, all from one sample in a study of T-cell memory formation after mild COVID-19. TCRdb re-called the 5' RACE reads through MiXCR, storing one row per CDR3 protein. The sample yields hundreds of thousands of distinct CDR3 sequences, 15% to 20% seen once. Sequences were obtained from PBMCs or a T cell subset sorted from them (not recorded which). The origin of the receptors is an adult woman who had mild COVID-19 (a few samples of this study predate the infection). Cell type and time point are not known. CDR3s include the opening cysteine and the closing phenylalanine or tryptophan. D genes are given only for firm matches. Part of the rows lack a size; the others show once, few, many or a class for expanded clones.

CDR3: CASSLLRDRVVQPQHF
DNA: TGTGCCAGCAGCTTGTTACGGGACAGGGTAGTTCAGCCCCAGCATTTT
V: TRBV5-6
J: TRBJ1-5
size: -
D: TRBD1

CDR3: CSASGQGGNEQYF
DNA: TGCAGTGCTAGTGGACAGGGTGGGAACGAGCAGTACTTC
V: TRBV20-1
J: TRBJ2-7
size: few
D: TRBD1

CDR3: CASSEAGGYPTYEQYF
DNA: TGTGCCAGCAGTGAAGCGGGCGGGTACCCCACCTACGAGCAGTACTTC
V: TRBV2
J: TRBJ2-7
size: -
D: -

CDR3: CASSLAGSKETQYF
DNA: TGTGCCAGCAGCTTAGCCGGGAGCAAAGAGACCCAGTACTTC
V: TRBV7-2
J: TRBJ2-5
size: many
D: -

CDR3: CASSHPHGPSYEQYF
DNA: TGTGCCAGCAGCCATCCGCACGGACCCTCCTACGAGCAGTACTTC
V: TRBV3-1
J: TRBJ2-7
size: few
D: -

CDR3: CSVRVGETQYF
DNA: TGCAGCGTTAGGGTTGGGGAGACCCAGTACTTC
V: TRBV29-1
J: TRBJ2-5
size: few
D: -

CDR3: CASSSIPEFAYEQYF
DNA: TGTGCCAGCAGTTCGATACCGGAATTCGCCTACGAGCAGTACTTC
V: TRBV6-5
J: TRBJ2-7
size: few
D: -

CDR3: CATSRGLEAQYF
DNA: TGTGCCACCAGCAGAGGACTAGAGGCGCAGTATTTT
V: TRBV15
J: TRBJ2-3
size: -
D: -

CDR3: CASSPRGQWEPQYF
DNA: TGTGCCAGCAGTCCCCGGGGACAGTGGGAGCCCCAGTACTTC
V: TRBV25-1
J: TRBJ2-5
size: once
D: TRBD1

CDR3: CASSGGVSGTDTQYF
DNA: TGTGCCAGCAGTGGGGGGGTCTCCGGCACAGATACGCAGTATTTT
V: TRBV6-6
J: TRBJ2-3
size: -
D: TRBD2

CDR3: CASRDRASSYNEQFF
DNA: TGTGCCAGCAGAGACAGGGCTAGCTCCTACAATGAGCAGTTCTTC
V: TRBV13
J: TRBJ2-1
size: few
D: TRBD1

CDR3: CASSKQGGRPYEQYF
DNA: TGCGCCAGCAGTAAACAGGGTGGAAGACCCTACGAGCAGTACTTC
V: TRBV5-1
J: TRBJ2-7
size: -
D: -

CDR3: CSATPYGRGLDTGELFF
DNA: TGCAGTGCCACACCGTACGGGAGGGGATTGGACACCGGGGAGCTGTTTTTT
V: TRBV20-1
J: TRBJ2-2
size: -
D: TRBD2

CDR3: CASSLTSGLSYEQYF
DNA: TGTGCCAGCAGCCTAACTAGCGGTCTCTCCTACGAGCAGTACTTC
V: TRBV11-2
J: TRBJ2-7
size: -
D: TRBD2

CDR3: CASSQEGRTPQETQYF
DNA: TGTGCCAGCAGCCAGGAGGGCCGGACACCTCAAGAGACCCAGTACTTC
V: TRBV4-2
J: TRBJ2-5
size: few
D: -

CDR3: CASSPGQALRSEQYF
DNA: TGTGCCAGCTCCCCCGGACAGGCGCTACGTTCCGAGCAGTACTTC
V: TRBV18
J: TRBJ2-7
size: -
D: TRBD1

CDR3: CASSLSSNTRGRGSTEAFF
DNA: TGTGCCAGCAGTTTATCCTCGAATACCAGGGGGCGCGGTAGCACTGAAGCTTTCTTT
V: TRBV12-3/TRBV12-4
J: TRBJ1-1
size: -
D: TRBD1

CDR3: CASTPTGFLHQPQHF
DNA: TGTGCCAGTACCCCGACAGGATTTCTCCATCAGCCCCAGCATTTT
V: TRBV19
J: TRBJ1-5
size: -
D: -

CDR3: CASSDTMDSAYEQYF
DNA: TGTGCCAGTAGCGATACAATGGACAGCGCCTACGAGCAGTACTTC
V: TRBV19
J: TRBJ2-7
size: once
D: -

CDR3: CASSLGTSGVTDTQYF
DNA: TGTGCCAGCAGCCTCGGGACTAGCGGGGTCACAGATACGCAGTATTTT
V: TRBV7-9
J: TRBJ2-3
size: few
D: TRBD2

CDR3: CASSIQGVSGEQYF
DNA: TGTGCCAGCAGCATTCAGGGCGTCTCTGGCGAGCAGTACTTC
V: TRBV21-1
J: TRBJ2-7
size: few
D: -

CDR3: CASSFLSRDAFF
DNA: TGTGCCAGCAGTTTCCTGTCCAGGGATGCTTTCTTT
V: TRBV12-3/TRBV12-4
J: TRBJ1-1
size: -
D: -

CDR3: CASRLGDTRYNEQFF
DNA: TGTGCCAGCAGGCTAGGGGACACTCGATACAATGAGCAGTTCTTC
V: TRBV12-3/TRBV12-4
J: TRBJ2-1
size: -
D: -

CDR3: CASSQFRRGPYGYTF
DNA: TGTGCCAGCAGCCAATTTCGCAGGGGGCCCTATGGCTACACCTTC
V: TRBV14
J: TRBJ1-2
size: few
D: TRBD1

CDR3: CASSPPGTTGRAFF
DNA: TGCGCCAGCAGCCCCCCTGGGACGACGGGGAGAGCTTTCTTT
V: TRBV5-1
J: TRBJ1-1
size: few
D: -

CDR3: CASSVGQSTGELFF
DNA: TGTGCCAGCAGCGTTGGGCAGAGCACCGGGGAGCTGTTTTTT
V: TRBV9
J: TRBJ2-2
size: -
D: -

CDR3: CATGPNTDTQYF
DNA: TGTGCCACCGGGCCTAACACAGATACGCAGTATTTT
V: TRBV14
J: TRBJ2-3
size: many
D: -